The 11 T cell receptor beta chains given below trace back to one sample, sequenced in a study of T cells in Graves' hyperthyroidism and ophthalmopathy. Amplification yielded TCR beta CDR3 regions, with RNA transcripts as the source. The HTBI primer set served for first-round RT-PCR of the TCR CDR3. In TCRdb, the multiplex PCR reads were re-called with MiXCR into one record per CDR3 protein. The sample includes about 590,000 distinct CDR3 sequences, over 12% of them seen just once. The specimen was blood. Every receptor here comes from a woman aged 18-29 years with Graves' ophthalmopathy.

This chain links TRBV19 with TRBJ2-3; 9 bases align to TRBD2. Germline CDR1 and CDR2: LNHDA and SQIVND (reference sequence). The CDR3 loop spans 17 amino acids. J gave up 2 bases and V 3 bases, and 9 bases lay outside the gene matches. The DNA of the CDR3 is TGTGCCAGTAGTATGGGACCGAGACTAGCGGACACAGATACGCAGTATTTT. Its protein product is CASSMGPRLADTDTQYF.

This clonotype was detected ten times or more. The J gene is TRBJ2-1, the V gene TRBV5-1; 8 positions agree with TRBD1. This CDR3 is built from 16 residues. J was trimmed by 6 bases and V by 3 bases; bases with no gene match: 11. CDR1 is SGHRS and CDR2 is YFSETQ in the germline V gene. CDR3 DNA sequence: TGCGCCAGCAGCTGGTCCGGACAGGGAGCCTCCAATGAGCAGTTCTTC. Its protein is CASSWSGQGASNEQFF.

This clonotype has ten or more counts. The chain links TRBV28 to TRBJ2-7, with D possibly TRBD1 on 6 matching bases. From germline, CDR1 is MDHEN and CDR2 SYDVKM. This CDR3 comprises 16 residues. The V and J ends lost 1 base and 3 bases respectively, with 16 bases between them. The CDR3 coding sequence is TGTGCCAGCAGTTTATTCTCCCTCACAGGGTACTACGAGCAGTACTTC. This sequence encodes CASSLFSLTGYYEQYF.

The chain has TRBV2 and TRBJ2-1, with 13 bases identical to TRBD2. The junction had 7 bases not matched to a gene; V was cut back by 4 bases and J by 4 bases. In germline, CDR1 is SNHLY, CDR2 FYNNEI. CDR3 length: 17 residues. The CDR3 DNA reads TGTGCCAGCAGTGTTGGGACTAGCGGGAATCGATACAATGAGCAGTTCTTC. It is translated as CASSVGTSGNRYNEQFF.

The table lists this clonotype with a few counts. The chain employs TRBV4-1 and TRBJ1-6; D is possibly TRBD1 (5 bases). The ends were cut back, 0 bases at V and 3 bases at J, with 6 bases in the middle. The CDR3 has 15 residues. CDR1 and CDR2 (germline): MGHRA, YSYEKL. The CDR3 region has the DNA TGCGCCAGCAGCCAAGAAGGGGACTATAATTCACCCCTCCACTTT. The encoded protein is CASSQEGDYNSPLHF.

This clonotype was observed many times. The chain uses TRBV27 and TRBJ2-3; TRBD1 or TRBD2 may be the D gene (5 bases each). The CDR3 sequence is 15 residues long. Germline values: CDR1 MNHEY, CDR2 SMNVEV (reference sequence). V shed 7 bases and J shed 7 bases, with 21 bases lying between them. The CDR3 DNA sequence: TGTGCCAGCAAGGTAGTTCGGGGCCCCACGAATACGCAGTATTTT. Translated, it gives CASKVVRGPTNTQYF.

This clonotype was counted many times. The J gene is TRBJ1-1, the V gene TRBV7-8; D is uncertain. The V and J ends lost 6 bases and 0 bases respectively, with 8 bases between them. CDR3 length: 13 residues. CDR1 is SGHVS and CDR2 is FQNEAQ in the germline V gene. In DNA form, the CDR3 reads TGTGCCAGCAGGTCGAGTCTGAACACTGAAGCTTTCTTT. As protein: CASRSSLNTEAFF. Full variable domain (rest looked up from reference TRBV7-8 and TRBJ1-1): GAGVSQSPRYKVAKRGQDVALRCDPISGHVSLFWYQQALGQGPEFLTYFQNEAQLDKSGLPSDRFFAERPEGSVSTLKIQRTQQEDSAVYLCASRSSLNTEAFFGQGTRLTVV.

This clonotype was detected many times. The chain uses TRBV7-3 and TRBJ1-1; D remains unclear. CDR1 SGHTA and CDR2 FQGTGA come from the germline V gene. Trimming stripped 4 bases from V and 9 bases from J, with 9 bases between. This CDR3 comprises 11 residues. CDR3 nucleotides: TGTGCCAGCAGCTCTACCCTTAAAGCTTTCTTT. This sequence encodes CASSSTLKAFF. The variable domain in full, with the rest retrieved from reference TRBV7-3 and TRBJ1-1, is GAGVSQTPSNKVTEKGKYVELRCDPISGHTALYWYRQSLGQGPEFLIYFQGTGAADDSGLPNDRFFAVRPEGSVSTLKIQRTERGDSAVYLCASSSTLKAFFGQGTRLTVV.

V is TRBV3-1 and J is TRBJ1-4; tentative D call: TRBD1 (5 bases). Deletions cut 1 base from V and 7 bases from J, with 13 bases between. Germline V lookup: CDR1 LGHDT, CDR2 YNNKEL (reference sequence). The CDR3 is made up of 15 amino acids. The chain's CDR3 is CASSQVGGVSEKLFF. DNA of the CDR3: TGTGCCAGCAGCCAAGTCGGGGGGGTTAGTGAAAAACTGTTTTTT.

This clonotype was detected a few times. A read error may explain this, as a much larger clone is one base away. The rearrangement joins TRBV6-1 to TRBJ2-2; a weak D match, TRBD2 (5 bases). The CDR3 runs to 16 residues. The V end lost 6 bases, the J end lost 0 bases, and 14 bases lay between the germline ends. Germline CDR1 and CDR2: MNHNS and SASEGT. The CDR3 region is CASRVTNGTNTGELFF. For the CDR3, the DNA is TGTGCCAGCAGGGTGACTAACGGGACGAACACCGGGGAGCTGTTTTTT.

This clonotype has at least ten counts. The chain uses TRBV6-1 and TRBJ2-7; no reliable D call. The CDR3 is 13 amino acids. The germline V and J ends were trimmed by 7 bases and 7 bases, with 17 bases remaining between them. Per germline, CDR1 MNHNS and CDR2 SASEGT. The CDR3 reads CASKDRSLDEQYF. CDR3 DNA sequence: TGTGCCAGCAAGGATAGAAGCCTCGATGAGCAGTACTTC.